This T cell receptor beta chain came from a study of vaccination effects on CD4 cells after COVID-19. In the study overall: The study sampled a couple of convalescent patients 16 days and one week before vaccination.

General study results and limits: Late after vaccination, infection- and vaccine-induced clones showed marked clonal contraction.

Details on this clone: Its target is not known.

Antigen-specific CD4+ T cell clonotypes were called by their expansion after viral peptide-pool culture in ViraFEST. At the end of roughly 9 days of culture, CD4+ T cells were isolated. Infection dated between March and December 2020, before the Alpha, Beta and Delta variants reached the United States. They grew two million PBMC in each well, adding approximately 10 IU/ml IL-2 and 10 ug/ml peptides. Cultures had half their medium replaced with IL-2 medium on days 3 and 7. Only in-frame clones appear in the TCRdb table, and some are missing; sequencing was by immunoSEQ multiplex PCR. Among approximately 37,000 clones listed, 73% were seen once. Sequenced here: CD4+ T cells from PBMCs cultured with a peptide pool, sampled before COVID-19 vaccination. This sequence was found in a human donor who had a prior SARS-CoV-2 infection.

The chain's CDR3 is CASSRGTGMISSGANVLTF. For the CDR3, the DNA is TGCGCCAGCAGCCGCGGGACAGGGATGATAAGCTCTGGGGCCAACGTCCTGACTTTC. The chain combines TRBV4-3 with TRBJ2-6; TRBD1 matches 9 bases. Germline CDR1 is LGHNA and CDR2 is YSLEER. J gave up 0 bases and V 4 bases, and 10 bases lay outside the gene matches. The CDR3 is made up of 19 amino acids.